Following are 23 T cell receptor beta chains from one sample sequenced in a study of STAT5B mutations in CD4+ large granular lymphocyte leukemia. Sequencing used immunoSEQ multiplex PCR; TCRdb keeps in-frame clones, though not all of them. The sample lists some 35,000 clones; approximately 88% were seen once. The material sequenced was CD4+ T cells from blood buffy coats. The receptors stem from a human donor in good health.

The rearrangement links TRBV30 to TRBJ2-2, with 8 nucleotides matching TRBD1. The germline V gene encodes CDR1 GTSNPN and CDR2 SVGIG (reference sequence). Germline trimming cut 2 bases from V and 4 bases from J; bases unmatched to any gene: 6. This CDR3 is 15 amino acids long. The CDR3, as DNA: TGTGCCTGGAGTCACAGGGGGAGCTCCACCGGGGAGCTGTTTTTT. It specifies CAWSHRGSSTGELFF.

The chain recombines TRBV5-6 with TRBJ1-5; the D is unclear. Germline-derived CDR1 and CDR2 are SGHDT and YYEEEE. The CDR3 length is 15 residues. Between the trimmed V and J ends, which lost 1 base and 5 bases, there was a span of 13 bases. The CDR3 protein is CASSLSPSQYQPQHF. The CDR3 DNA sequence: TGTGCCAGCAGCTTGTCTCCGAGTCAATATCAGCCCCAGCATTTT. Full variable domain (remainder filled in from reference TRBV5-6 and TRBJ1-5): DAGVTQSPTHLIKTRGQQVTLRCSPKSGHDTVSWYQQALGQGPQFIFQYYEEEERQRGNFPDRFSGHQFPNYSSELNVNALLLGDSALYLCASSLSPSQYQPQHFGDGTRLSIL.

The CDR3 DNA follows: TGTGCCAGCAGCTCCTTCGGAGGACAGGGTGACGCTTTCTTT. This codes for CASSSFGGQGDAFF. This rearrangement joins TRBV7-9 to TRBJ1-1, with TRBD1 matching over 8 bases. Germline values: CDR1 SEHNR, CDR2 FQNEAQ (reference sequence). This CDR3 spans 14 amino acids. Losses at the gene ends were 4 bases for V and 11 bases for J; bases not matched to a gene: 12. The whole variable domain, filled in from reference TRBV7-9 and TRBJ1-1, reads DTGVSQNPRHKITKRGQNVTFRCDPISEHNRLYWYRQTLGQGPEFLTYFQNEAQLEKSRLLSDRFSAERPKGSFSTLEIQRTEQGDSAMYLCASSSFGGQGDAFFGQGTRLTVV.

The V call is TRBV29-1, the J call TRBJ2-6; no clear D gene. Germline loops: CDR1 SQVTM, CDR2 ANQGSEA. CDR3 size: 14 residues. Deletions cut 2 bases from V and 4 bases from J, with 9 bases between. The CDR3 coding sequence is TGCAGCGTTGAATTCGGAGCCGGGGCCAACGTCCTGACTTTC. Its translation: CSVEFGAGANVLTF.

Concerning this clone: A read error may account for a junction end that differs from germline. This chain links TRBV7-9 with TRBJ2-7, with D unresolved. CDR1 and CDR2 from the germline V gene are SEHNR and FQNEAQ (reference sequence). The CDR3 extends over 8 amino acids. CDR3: CASSPTDF. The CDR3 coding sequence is TGTGCCAGCAGCCCCACGGACTTC.

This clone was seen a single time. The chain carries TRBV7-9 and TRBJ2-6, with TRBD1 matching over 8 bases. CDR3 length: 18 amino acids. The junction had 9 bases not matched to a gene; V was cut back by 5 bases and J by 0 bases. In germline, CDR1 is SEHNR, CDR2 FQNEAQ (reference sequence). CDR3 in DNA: TGTGCCAGCAGCCCTCGTGGGACAGGCCTCTCTGGGGCCAACGTCCTGACTTTC. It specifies CASSPRGTGLSGANVLTF. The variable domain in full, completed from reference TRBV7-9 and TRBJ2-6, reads DTGVSQNPRHKITKRGQNVTFRCDPISEHNRLYWYRQTLGQGPEFLTYFQNEAQLEKSRLLSDRFSAERPKGSFSTLEIQRTEQGDSAMYLCASSPRGTGLSGANVLTFGAGSRLTVL.

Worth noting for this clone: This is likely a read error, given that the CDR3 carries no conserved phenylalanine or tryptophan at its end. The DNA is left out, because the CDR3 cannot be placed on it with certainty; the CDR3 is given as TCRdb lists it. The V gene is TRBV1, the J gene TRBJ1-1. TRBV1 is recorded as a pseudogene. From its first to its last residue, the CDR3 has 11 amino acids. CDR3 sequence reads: CTSSQDRGVNL.

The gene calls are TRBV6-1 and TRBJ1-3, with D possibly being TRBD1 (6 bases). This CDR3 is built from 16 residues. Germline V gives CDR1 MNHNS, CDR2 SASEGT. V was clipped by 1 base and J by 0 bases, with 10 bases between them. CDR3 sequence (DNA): TGTGCCAGCAGTGAAGTGGACAGCACCTCTGGAAACACCATATATTTT. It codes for CASSEVDSTSGNTIYF.

DNA for the CDR3: TGTGCCAGCAGTTACTCATCAGGGCTTGGCGGAAACACCATATATTTT. Translating gives CASSYSSGLGGNTIYF. The genes are TRBV6-5 and TRBJ1-3; maybe TRBD1 (5 bases). Per germline, CDR1 MNHEY and CDR2 SVGAGI. This CDR3 comprises 16 residues. The V end was cut by 0 bases, the J end by 4 bases, with 13 bases between.

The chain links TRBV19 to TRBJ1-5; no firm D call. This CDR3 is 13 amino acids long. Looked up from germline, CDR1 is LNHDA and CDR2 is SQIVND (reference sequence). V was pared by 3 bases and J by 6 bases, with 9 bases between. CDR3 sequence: CASSISGPQPQHF. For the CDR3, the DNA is TGTGCCAGTAGTATCTCTGGTCCTCAGCCCCAGCATTTT.

The CDR3 region has the DNA TGTGCCAGCAGCCCTACCTGGGTTCTGTATGGCTACACCTTC. Amino acid sequence: CASSPTWVLYGYTF. J is TRBJ1-2 and V is TRBV7-8; D remains unclear. The CDR3 length is 14 residues. Trimming took off 5 bases at V and 5 bases at J, with 15 bases between the two ends. Germline assignment: CDR1 SGHVS and CDR2 FQNEAQ. The full variable domain, its missing parts supplied by reference TRBV7-8 and TRBJ1-2, is GAGVSQSPRYKVAKRGQDVALRCDPISGHVSLFWYQQALGQGPEFLTYFQNEAQLDKSGLPSDRFFAERPEGSVSTLKIQRTQQEDSAVYLCASSPTWVLYGYTFGSGTRLTVV.

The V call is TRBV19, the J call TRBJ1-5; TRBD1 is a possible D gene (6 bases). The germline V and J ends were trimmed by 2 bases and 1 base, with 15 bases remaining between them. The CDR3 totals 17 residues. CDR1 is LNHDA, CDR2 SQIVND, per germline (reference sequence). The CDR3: CASSIMQGRLSNQPQHF. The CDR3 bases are TGTGCCAGTAGTATAATGCAGGGGCGACTAAGCAATCAGCCCCAGCATTTT.

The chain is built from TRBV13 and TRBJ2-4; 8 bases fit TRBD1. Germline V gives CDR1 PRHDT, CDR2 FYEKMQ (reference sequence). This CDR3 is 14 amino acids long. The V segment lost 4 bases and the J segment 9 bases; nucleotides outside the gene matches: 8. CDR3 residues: CASSSNGQGGIQYF. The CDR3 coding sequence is TGTGCCAGCAGCTCAAATGGACAGGGTGGCATTCAGTACTTC. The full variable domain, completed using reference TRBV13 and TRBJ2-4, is AAGVIQSPRHLIKEKRETATLKCYPIPRHDTVYWYQQGPGQDPQFLISFYEKMQSDKGSIPDRFSAQQFSDYHSELNMSSLELGDSALYFCASSSNGQGGIQYFGAGTRLSVL.

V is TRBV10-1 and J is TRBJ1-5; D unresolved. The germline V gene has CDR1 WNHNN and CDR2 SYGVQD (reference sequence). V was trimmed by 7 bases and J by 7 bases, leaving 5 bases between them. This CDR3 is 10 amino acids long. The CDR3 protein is CASIGQPQHF. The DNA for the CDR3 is TGCGCCAGCATTGGGCAGCCCCAGCATTTT.

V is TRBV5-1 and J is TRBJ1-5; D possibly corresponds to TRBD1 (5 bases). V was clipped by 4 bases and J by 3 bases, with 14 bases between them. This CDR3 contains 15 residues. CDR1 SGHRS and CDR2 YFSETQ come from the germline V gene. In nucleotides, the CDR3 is TGCGCCAGCAGCGCTGGGACGGACTACAATCAGCCCCAGCATTTT. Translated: CASSAGTDYNQPQHF.

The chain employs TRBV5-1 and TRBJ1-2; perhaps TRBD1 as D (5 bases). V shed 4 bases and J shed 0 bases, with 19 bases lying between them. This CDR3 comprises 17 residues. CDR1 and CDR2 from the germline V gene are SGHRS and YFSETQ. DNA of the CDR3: TGCGCCAGCAGCCATCAGGGACCTAGGCGAGCTAACTATGGCTACACCTTC. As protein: CASSHQGPRRANYGYTF.

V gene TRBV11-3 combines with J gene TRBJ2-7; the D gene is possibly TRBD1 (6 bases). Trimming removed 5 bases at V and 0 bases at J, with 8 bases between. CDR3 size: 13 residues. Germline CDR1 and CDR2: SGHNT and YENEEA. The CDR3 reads CASSRDTSYEQYF. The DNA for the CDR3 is TGTGCCAGCAGCCGGGACACCTCCTACGAGCAGTACTTC.

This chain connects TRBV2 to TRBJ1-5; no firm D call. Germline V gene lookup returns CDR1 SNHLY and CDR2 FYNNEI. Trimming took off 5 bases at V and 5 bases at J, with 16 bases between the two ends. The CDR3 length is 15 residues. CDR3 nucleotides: TGTGCCAGCAGTCCGGGCCCAGGTTGGGATCAGCCCCAGCATTTT. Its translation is CASSPGPGWDQPQHF.

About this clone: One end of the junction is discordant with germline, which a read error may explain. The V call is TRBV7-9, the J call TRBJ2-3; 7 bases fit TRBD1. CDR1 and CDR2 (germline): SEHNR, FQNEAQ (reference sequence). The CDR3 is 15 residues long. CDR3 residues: CASSDRERGTDTQYF. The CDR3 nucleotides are TGTGCCAGCAGCGACAGGGAGAGGGGCACGGATACGCAGTATTTT.

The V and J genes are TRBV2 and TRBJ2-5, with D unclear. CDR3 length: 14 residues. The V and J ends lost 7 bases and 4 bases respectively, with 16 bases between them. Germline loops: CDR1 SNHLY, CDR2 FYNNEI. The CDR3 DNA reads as TGTGCCAGCACCGGCCCGGCAGTCCGAGAGACCCAGTACTTC. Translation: CASTGPAVRETQYF.

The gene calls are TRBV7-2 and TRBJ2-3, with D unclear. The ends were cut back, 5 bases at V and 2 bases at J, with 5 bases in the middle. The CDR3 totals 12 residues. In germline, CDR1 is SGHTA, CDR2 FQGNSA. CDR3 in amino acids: CASSPYTDTQYF. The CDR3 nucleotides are TGTGCCAGCAGCCCGTACACAGATACGCAGTATTTT. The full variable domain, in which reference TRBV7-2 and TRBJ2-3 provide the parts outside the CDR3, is GAGVSQSPSNKVTEKGKDVELRCDPISGHTALYWYRQSLGQGLEFLIYFQGNSAPDKSGLPSDRFSAERTGGSVSTLTIQRTQQEDSAVYLCASSPYTDTQYFGPGTRLTVL.

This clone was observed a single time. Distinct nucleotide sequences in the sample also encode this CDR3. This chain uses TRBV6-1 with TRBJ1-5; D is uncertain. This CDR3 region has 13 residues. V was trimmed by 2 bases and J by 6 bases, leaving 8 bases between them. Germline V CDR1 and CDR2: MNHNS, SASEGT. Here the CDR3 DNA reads TGTGCCAGCAGTGAAAATCGGGGTCAGCCCCAGCATTTT. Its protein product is CASSENRGQPQHF.

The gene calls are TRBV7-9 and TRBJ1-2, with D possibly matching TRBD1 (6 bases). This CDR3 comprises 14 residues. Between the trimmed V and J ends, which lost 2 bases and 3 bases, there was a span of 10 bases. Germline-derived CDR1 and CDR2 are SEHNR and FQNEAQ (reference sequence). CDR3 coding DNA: TGTGCCAGCAGCTTAATGTCAGGGGACTATGGCTACACCTTC. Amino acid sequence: CASSLMSGDYGYTF.